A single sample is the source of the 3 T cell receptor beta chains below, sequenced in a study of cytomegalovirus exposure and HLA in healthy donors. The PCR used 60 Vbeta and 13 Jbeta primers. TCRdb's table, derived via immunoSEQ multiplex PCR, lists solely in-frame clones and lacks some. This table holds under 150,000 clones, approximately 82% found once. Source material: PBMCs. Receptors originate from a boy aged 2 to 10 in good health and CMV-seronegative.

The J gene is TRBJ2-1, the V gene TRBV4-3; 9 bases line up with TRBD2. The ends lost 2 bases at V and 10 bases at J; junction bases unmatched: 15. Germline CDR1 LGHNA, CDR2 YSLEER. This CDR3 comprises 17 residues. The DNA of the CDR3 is TGCGCCAGCAGCCAAAAACCCCCACATAGCGGGGGAGAGGAGCAGTTCTTC. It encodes CASSQKPPHSGGEEQFF.

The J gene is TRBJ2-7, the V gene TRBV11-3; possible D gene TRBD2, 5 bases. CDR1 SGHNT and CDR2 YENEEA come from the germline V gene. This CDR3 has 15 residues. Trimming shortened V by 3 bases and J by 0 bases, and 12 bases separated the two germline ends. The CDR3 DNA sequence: TGTGCCAGCAGCTTGCGGAGCGGTTTCTCCTACGAGCAGTACTTC. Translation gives CASSLRSGFSYEQYF.

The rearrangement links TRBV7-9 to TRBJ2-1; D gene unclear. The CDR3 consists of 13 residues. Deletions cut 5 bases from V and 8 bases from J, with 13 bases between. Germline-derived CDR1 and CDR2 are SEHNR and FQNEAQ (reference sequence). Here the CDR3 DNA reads TGTGCCAGCAGCCCAAGCGCTGTGTATGAGCAGTTCTTC. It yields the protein CASSPSAVYEQFF.